A single sample gave rise to the 28 T cell receptor beta chains below, sequenced in a study of CD8+ T cells in alopecia areata. Treatment in this sample: oral pan-JAK inhibitor, 5-10 mg twice daily. Extraction of RNA preceded its reverse transcription into cDNA, which served as the sequencing template. TCRdb's copy holds only in-frame clones and misses some; the assay was immunoSEQ multiplex PCR. The top ten hold about 20% of the sample, which has about 42,000 clones, 65% seen once. The material sequenced was CD8+ T cells sorted from blood, taken at week 4, from a patient treated with tofacitinib. All receptors come from a human donor with alopecia areata.

The chain uses TRBV5-6 and TRBJ2-3, with 10 nucleotides matching TRBD2. This CDR3 spans 18 amino acids. V trimming: 0 bases; J trimming: 1 base; junction bases outside the gene matches: 8. In germline, CDR1 is SGHDT, CDR2 YYEEEE. The chain's CDR3 is CASSLVRSGTSGTDTQYF. The CDR3 coding sequence is TGTGCCAGCAGCTTGGTTCGGAGCGGGACTAGCGGCACAGATACGCAGTATTTT.

V gene TRBV30 combines with J gene TRBJ1-1, with 8 bases aligning to TRBD1. The CDR3 runs 11 residues. CDR1 GTSNPN and CDR2 SVGIG come from the germline V gene (reference sequence). As DNA, the CDR3 is TGTGCTGCAAAAGACAGGGGCGAAGCTTTCTTT. Its protein is CAAKDRGEAFF.

V and J are TRBV23-1 and TRBJ1-1, with a tentative D call TRBD1 (5 bases). TRBV23-1 is known as an ORF, though its function is uncertain. The CDR3 runs to 18 residues. Trimming took 1 base from V and 4 from J, leaving 22 bases between them. Here the CDR3 reads CASSQFGMRWGLGTEAFF. Written as DNA, the CDR3 is TGCGCCAGCAGTCAATTCGGGATGAGATGGGGCTTGGGCACTGAAGCTTTCTTT.

The V gene is TRBV29-1, the J gene TRBJ1-1, with D possibly being TRBD1 (6 bases). Trimming cost V 5 bases and J 1 base, with 11 bases left between them. CDR1 is SQVTM and CDR2 is ANQGSEA in the germline V gene. This CDR3 is built from 13 residues. The CDR3: CSVSTGPNTEAFF. Here the CDR3 DNA reads TGCAGCGTTTCGACAGGTCCGAACACTGAAGCTTTCTTT.

The rearrangement links TRBV30 to TRBJ2-7; D tentatively reads TRBD1 or TRBD2 (5 bases each). CDR1 and CDR2 (germline): GTSNPN, SVGIG (reference sequence). The germline V and J ends were trimmed by 3 bases and 2 bases, with 8 bases remaining between them. This CDR3 contains 12 residues. As DNA, the CDR3 is TGTGCCTGGAGCCTGGGACCCTACGAGCAGTACTTC. Protein: CAWSLGPYEQYF. Full variable domain (outside the CDR3, taken from reference TRBV30 and TRBJ2-7): SQTIHQWPATLVQPVGSPLSLECTVEGTSNPNLYWYRQAAGRGLQLLFYSVGIGQISSEVPQNLSASRPQDRQFILSSKKLLLSDSGFYLCAWSLGPYEQYFGPGTRLTVT.

The V call is TRBV27, the J call TRBJ1-1; 9 bases agree with TRBD1. The CDR3 length is 16 residues. V shed 5 bases, J shed 5 bases, and the junction held 12 bases outside the gene matches. Germline CDR1 MNHEY, CDR2 SMNVEV (reference sequence). This chain's CDR3 is CASSAQGQGVDTEAFF. The CDR3 nucleotides read TGTGCCAGCAGTGCCCAGGGACAGGGAGTAGATACTGAAGCTTTCTTT.

The CDR3 sequence: CASSSGTGASGQFF. DNA of the CDR3: TGTGCCAGCAGCTCCGGGACAGGGGCTAGTGGGCAGTTCTTC. V gene TRBV5-6 combines with J gene TRBJ2-1; 10 bases match TRBD1. The CDR3 extends over 14 amino acids. Germline CDR1 is SGHDT and CDR2 is YYEEEE. V lost 3 bases, J lost 12 bases, and 9 bases stayed unmatched.

This clone showed up just once. The CDR3 DNA follows: TGTGCTAGTGGTTTTAGGGTGGGTATGGCACCGGGACTATCCACAGATACGCAGTATTTT. Translation: CASGFRVGMAPGLSTDTQYF. V is TRBV12-5 and J is TRBJ2-3; 7 nucleotides agree with TRBD2. Germline V gene data show CDR1 as LGHNT and CDR2 as FRNRAP. The CDR3 covers 20 residues. The J segment lost 2 bases and the V segment lost 3 bases, leaving 20 bases of the junction unmatched. Supplemented by reference TRBV12-5 and TRBJ2-3, the full variable domain reads DARVTQTPRHKVTEMGQEVTMRCQPILGHNTVFWYRQTMMQGLELLAYFRNRAPLDDSGMPKDRFSAEMPDATLATLKIQPSEPRDSAVYFCASGFRVGMAPGLSTDTQYFGPGTRLTVL.

The chain combines TRBV25-1 with TRBJ2-5; D remains unclear. V gave up 5 bases and J gave up 6 bases, with 7 bases separating them. The germline V gene has CDR1 MGHDK and CDR2 SYGVNS. The length of the CDR3 is 11 residues. The CDR3 DNA is TGTGCCAGCAGTCGTGGAAAGACCCAGTACTTC. Residues: CASSRGKTQYF.

The rearrangement links TRBV7-8 to TRBJ2-7, with a possible D match to TRBD2 (6 bases). Germline CDR1 SGHVS, CDR2 FQNEAQ. V lost 8 bases and J lost 2, with 19 bases in between. CDR3 length: 15 residues. In DNA, the CDR3 is TGTGCCAGCGCGCCGCTTAGCGGAGAGACCTACGAGCAGTACTTC. It translates to CASAPLSGETYEQYF.

The rearrangement links TRBV13 to TRBJ2-5; D unresolved. Trimming pared 5 bases from V and 3 bases from J, leaving 7 bases between. The length of the CDR3 is 12 residues. Germline CDR1 PRHDT, CDR2 FYEKMQ (reference sequence). The CDR3 here is CASSDGKETQYF. The CDR3 coding sequence is TGTGCCAGCAGCGACGGTAAAGAGACCCAGTACTTC. The full variable domain, in which reference TRBV13 and TRBJ2-5 provide the parts outside the CDR3, is AAGVIQSPRHLIKEKRETATLKCYPIPRHDTVYWYQQGPGQDPQFLISFYEKMQSDKGSIPDRFSAQQFSDYHSELNMSSLELGDSALYFCASSDGKETQYFGPGTRLLVL.

This clone was counted a single time. This sequence joins TRBV5-1 and TRBJ2-1, with 7 bases matching TRBD1. V shed 4 bases, J shed 9 bases, and the junction held 7 bases outside the gene matches. CDR1 SGHRS and CDR2 YFSETQ come from the germline V gene. The CDR3 totals 13 residues. The CDR3 DNA sequence: TGCGCCAGCAGCCAGACAGGGAACGGTGAGCAGTTCTTC. It yields the protein CASSQTGNGEQFF.

This clone turned up a few times. This chain joins TRBV30 and TRBJ2-5, with D uncertain. From germline, CDR1 is GTSNPN and CDR2 SVGIG (reference sequence). Trimming removed 3 bases at V and 5 bases at J, with 4 bases between. This CDR3 is 10 amino acids long. This CDR3 reads CAWRVETQYF. Here the CDR3 DNA reads TGTGCCTGGAGAGTTGAGACCCAGTACTTC.

This clone was seen a handful of times. The same CDR3 can be traced to other DNA sequences in this sample. The chain couples TRBV5-5 to TRBJ1-1; D unresolved. Germline CDR1 SGHKS, CDR2 YYEKEE (reference sequence). The V end was cut by 0 bases, the J end by 3 bases, with 3 bases between. This CDR3 has 12 amino acids. The CDR3 region is CASSLGDTEAFF. CDR3 DNA: TGTGCCAGCAGCTTGGGTGACACTGAAGCTTTCTTT.

This clone turned up a few times. The rearrangement uses TRBV20-1 and TRBJ1-1, with 8 bases fitting TRBD1. With 5 bases clipped from V and 10 bases from J, the junction kept 6 bases outside the gene matches. The CDR3 has 11 residues. Germline lookup yields CDR1 DFQATT and CDR2 SNEGSKA (reference sequence). The CDR3 sequence: CSALQGERAFF. The DNA of the CDR3 is TGCAGTGCTTTACAGGGGGAAAGAGCTTTCTTT.

The gene calls are TRBV2 and TRBJ2-6; D is possibly TRBD1 or TRBD2 (5 bases each). The V and J ends lost 6 bases and 1 base respectively, with 25 bases between them. This CDR3 comprises 20 residues. From germline, CDR1 is SNHLY and CDR2 FYNNEI. The DNA of the CDR3 is TGTGCCAGCAGATCTAGCCCAATCAGGGTAAGGATTTCTGGGGCCAACGTCCTGACTTTC. It specifies CASRSSPIRVRISGANVLTF.

V gene TRBV15 combines with J gene TRBJ1-2; D not certain. Trimming cost V 0 bases and J 3 bases, with 8 bases left between them. The CDR3 covers 14 residues. Germline V CDR1 and CDR2: LNHNV, YYDKDF (reference sequence). CDR3 coding DNA: TGTGCCACCAGCAGAGATGATGGGGACTATGGCTACACCTTC. Encoded protein: CATSRDDGDYGYTF.

This clone appeared a single time. The rearrangement uses TRBV18 and TRBJ1-1; 8 bases match TRBD1. V was clipped by 2 bases and J by 5 bases; unmatched bases: 4. This CDR3 is built from 14 residues. The V gene's germline CDR1 is KGHSH and CDR2 LQKENI. The CDR3 region has the DNA TGTGCCAGCTCACCAACCAGGGGGCCTACTGAAGCTTTCTTT. Protein sequence: CASSPTRGPTEAFF.

This chain uses TRBV2 with TRBJ2-4, with TRBD2 matching over 13 bases. CDR3 size: 16 residues. Per germline, CDR1 SNHLY and CDR2 FYNNEI. J lost 8 bases, V lost 6 bases, and 10 bases had no gene match. This CDR3 is CASSGLAGAGTDIQYF. The CDR3 DNA sequence: TGTGCCAGCAGCGGACTAGCGGGGGCCGGAACGGACATTCAGTACTTC.

The chain carries TRBV9 and TRBJ2-5; D is uncertain. There are 12 residues in the CDR3. Germline V gives CDR1 SGDLS, CDR2 YYNGEE. V lost 1 base and J 5 bases, leaving 6 bases between the germline ends. CDR3 coding DNA: TGTGCCAGCAGCGTAAACTCGGAGACCCAGTACTTC. This gives the protein CASSVNSETQYF.

J is TRBJ1-1 and V is TRBV6-5; 7 bases are a match to TRBD1. Germline V gene data show CDR1 as MNHEY and CDR2 as SVGAGI. V lost 5 bases, J lost 4 bases, and 7 bases stayed unmatched. The CDR3 runs to 14 residues. CDR3 sequence (DNA): TGTGCCAGCAGTCTCGGGGAGGGGGCCACTGAAGCTTTCTTT. It yields the protein CASSLGEGATEAFF.

The V and J genes are TRBV29-1 and TRBJ2-1; D may be TRBD2 (6 bases). In germline, CDR1 is SQVTM, CDR2 ANQGSEA. The CDR3 extends over 12 amino acids. V gave up 7 bases and J gave up 7 bases, with 14 bases separating them. The CDR3 DNA follows: TGCAGCGGCCTTGGAGGGTTGAATGAGCAGTTCTTC. Amino acids: CSGLGGLNEQFF.

The chain employs TRBV5-6 and TRBJ2-5, with TRBD1 as a possible D gene (6 bases). The germline V gene encodes CDR1 SGHDT and CDR2 YYEEEE. V was trimmed by 3 bases and J by 3 bases, leaving 6 bases between them. The CDR3 is 12 residues long. The CDR3 nucleotides are TGTGCCAGCAGCTCAGGGGAAGAGACCCAGTACTTC. Protein sequence: CASSSGEETQYF.

The chain links TRBV29-1 to TRBJ2-7, with D tentatively TRBD1 (5 bases). This CDR3 has 12 amino acids. The germline gives CDR1 SQVTM, CDR2 ANQGSEA. V was pared by 8 bases and J by 7 bases, with 18 bases between. Here the CDR3 DNA reads TGCAGCATACGAGCCAGGGTGGGGGAGCAGTACTTC. Amino acids: CSIRARVGEQYF.

This clone was detected once. The CDR3 coding sequence is TGCAGCGTTCGACTGGGACACTCCGGGGAGCTGTTTTTT. Its translation: CSVRLGHSGELFF. The chain employs TRBV29-1 and TRBJ2-2; D possibly corresponds to TRBD1 (6 bases). Germline V gene sequence: CDR1 SQVTM, CDR2 ANQGSEA. The CDR3 has 13 amino acids. Between the trimmed V and J ends, which lost 5 bases and 6 bases, there was a span of 13 bases.

Only one count was recorded for this clone. The chain joins TRBV29-1 to TRBJ2-5, with D possibly TRBD1 on 6 matching bases. Germline assignment: CDR1 SQVTM and CDR2 ANQGSEA. V lost 5 bases, J lost 3 bases, and 28 bases lay in between. This CDR3 is 18 amino acids long. The CDR3 nucleotides are TGCAGCGTTTCCGGGCGTGGGGGTTCAGGGGATCCTGAAGAGACCCAGTACTTC. Its translation is CSVSGRGGSGDPEETQYF.

This clone was seen a handful of times. This sequence joins TRBV18 and TRBJ2-2; D is unclear. CDR1 is KGHSH and CDR2 is LQKENI in the germline V gene. The CDR3 runs 14 residues. Trimming removed 2 bases at V and 3 bases at J, with 7 bases between. Written as DNA, the CDR3 is TGTGCCAGCTCACCAGAGCCGTACACCGGGGAGCTGTTTTTT. Translated: CASSPEPYTGELFF.

J is TRBJ2-3 and V is TRBV29-1; perhaps TRBD2 as D (5 bases). Germline V gives CDR1 SQVTM, CDR2 ANQGSEA. Trimming shortened V by 8 bases and J by 2 bases, and 14 bases separated the two germline ends. This CDR3 is built from 13 residues. The CDR3 region has the DNA TGCAGCATCCCGGGATTTTACACAGATACGCAGTATTTT. It codes for CSIPGFYTDTQYF.